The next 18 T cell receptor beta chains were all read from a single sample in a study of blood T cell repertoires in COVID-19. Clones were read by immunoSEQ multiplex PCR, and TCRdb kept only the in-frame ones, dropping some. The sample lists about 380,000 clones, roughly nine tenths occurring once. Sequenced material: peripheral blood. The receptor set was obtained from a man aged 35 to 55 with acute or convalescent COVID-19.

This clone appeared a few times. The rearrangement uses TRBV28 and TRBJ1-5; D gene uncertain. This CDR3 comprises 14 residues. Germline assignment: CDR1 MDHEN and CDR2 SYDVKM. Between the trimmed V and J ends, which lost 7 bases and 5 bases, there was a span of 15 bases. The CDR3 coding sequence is TGTGCCAGCATGATCCCGCGCAATTATCAGCCCCAGCATTTT. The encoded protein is CASMIPRNYQPQHF.

CDR3 region: CASTEQGSGYEQYF. The CDR3 DNA follows: TGTGCCAGCACCGAACAGGGGTCGGGCTACGAGCAGTACTTC. The V and J genes are TRBV11-2 and TRBJ2-7; 7 bases align to TRBD1. Trimming removed 7 bases from V and 3 bases from J; junction bases left unmatched: 9. Germline CDR1 is SGHAT and CDR2 is FQNNGV. This CDR3 spans 14 amino acids.

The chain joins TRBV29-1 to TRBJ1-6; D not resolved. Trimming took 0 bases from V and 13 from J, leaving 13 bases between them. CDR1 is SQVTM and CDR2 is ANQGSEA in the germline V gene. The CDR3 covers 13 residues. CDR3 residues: CSVEEYARGPLHF. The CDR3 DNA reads TGCAGCGTTGAAGAGTACGCCCGCGGCCCCCTCCACTTT. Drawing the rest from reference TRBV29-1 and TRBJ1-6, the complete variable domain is SAVISQKPSRDICQRGTSLTIQCQVDSQVTMMFWYRQQPGQSLTLIATANQGSEATYESGFVIDKFPISRPNLTFSTLTVSNMSPEDSSIYLCSVEEYARGPLHFGNGTRLTVT.

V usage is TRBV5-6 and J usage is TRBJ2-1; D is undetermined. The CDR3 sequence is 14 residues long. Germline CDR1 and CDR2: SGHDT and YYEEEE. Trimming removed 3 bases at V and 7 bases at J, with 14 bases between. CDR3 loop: CASSSRRPGNEQFF. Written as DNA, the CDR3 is TGTGCCAGCAGCTCGAGAAGGCCAGGAAATGAGCAGTTCTTC.

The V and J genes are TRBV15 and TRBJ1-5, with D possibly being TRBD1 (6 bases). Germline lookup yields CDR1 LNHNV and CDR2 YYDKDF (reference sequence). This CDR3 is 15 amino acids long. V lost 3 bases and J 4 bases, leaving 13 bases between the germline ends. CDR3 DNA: TGTGCCACCAGCAGTTGGGGGAGGGGGAATCAGCCCCAGCATTTT. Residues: CATSSWGRGNQPQHF.

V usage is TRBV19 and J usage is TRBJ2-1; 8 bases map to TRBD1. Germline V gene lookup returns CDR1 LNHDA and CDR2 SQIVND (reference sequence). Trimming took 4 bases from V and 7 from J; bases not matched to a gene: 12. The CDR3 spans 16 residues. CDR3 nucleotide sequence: TGTGCCAGTAGTAGGACCCGGACAGGGCTTCGGAATGAGCAGTTCTTC. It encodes CASSRTRTGLRNEQFF.

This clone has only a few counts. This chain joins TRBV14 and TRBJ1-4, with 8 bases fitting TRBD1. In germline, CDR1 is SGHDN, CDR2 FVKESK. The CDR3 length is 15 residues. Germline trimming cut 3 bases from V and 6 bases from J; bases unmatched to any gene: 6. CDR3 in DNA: TGTGCCAGCAGCCAGGACAGGGTTCGGCATGAAAAACTGTTTTTT. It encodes CASSQDRVRHEKLFF.

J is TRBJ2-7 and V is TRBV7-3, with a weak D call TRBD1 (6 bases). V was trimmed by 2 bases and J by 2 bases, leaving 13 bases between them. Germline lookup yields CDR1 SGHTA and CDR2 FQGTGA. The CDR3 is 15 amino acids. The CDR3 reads CASSLGGQTTYEQYF. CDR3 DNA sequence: TGTGCCAGCAGCTTAGGAGGACAGACTACCTACGAGCAGTACTTC.

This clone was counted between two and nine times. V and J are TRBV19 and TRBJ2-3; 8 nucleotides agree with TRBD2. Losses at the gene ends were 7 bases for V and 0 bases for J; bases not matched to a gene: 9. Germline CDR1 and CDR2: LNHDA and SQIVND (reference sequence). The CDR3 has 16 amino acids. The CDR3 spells CASKGGGHPSTDTQYF. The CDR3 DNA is TGTGCCAGTAAGGGCGGGGGGCACCCTAGCACAGATACGCAGTATTTT.

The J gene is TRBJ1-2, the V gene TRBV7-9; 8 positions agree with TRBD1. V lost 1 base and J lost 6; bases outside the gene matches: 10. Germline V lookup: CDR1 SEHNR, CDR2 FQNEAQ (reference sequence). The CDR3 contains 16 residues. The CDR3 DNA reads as TGTGCCAGCAGCTTAGAGGGTGGCAGGGGGCCAAATGGCTACACCTTC. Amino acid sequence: CASSLEGGRGPNGYTF.

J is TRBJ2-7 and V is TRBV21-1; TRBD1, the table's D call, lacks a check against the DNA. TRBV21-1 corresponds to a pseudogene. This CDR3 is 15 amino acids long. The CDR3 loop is CASSQTRTGTYEQYF. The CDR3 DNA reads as TGTGCCAGCAGCCAAACGAGGACAGGAACCTACGAGCAGTACTTC.

CDR3 bases: TGCGCCAGCAGCTTTCTACGGAGCGGGCAGGGGAACACTGAAGCTTTCTTT. Its translation is CASSFLRSGQGNTEAFF. The chain joins TRBV5-1 to TRBJ1-1; a possible D gene is TRBD1 (5 bases). V lost 2 bases, J lost 1 base, and 18 bases lay in between. The CDR3 runs 17 residues. Per germline, CDR1 SGHRS and CDR2 YFSETQ. Filled out from reference TRBV5-1 and TRBJ1-1, the complete variable domain reads KAGVTQTPRYLIKTRGQQVTLSCSPISGHRSVSWYQQTPGQGLQFLFEYFSETQRNKGNFPGRFSGRQFSNSRSEMNVSTLELGDSALYLCASSFLRSGQGNTEAFFGQGTRLTVV.

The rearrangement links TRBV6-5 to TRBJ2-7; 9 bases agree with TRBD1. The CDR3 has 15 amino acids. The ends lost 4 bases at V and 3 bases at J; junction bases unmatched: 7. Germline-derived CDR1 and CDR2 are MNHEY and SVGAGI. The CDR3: CASSLGDRVVYEQYF. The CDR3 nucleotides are TGTGCCAGCAGTTTAGGGGACAGGGTGGTCTACGAGCAGTACTTC.

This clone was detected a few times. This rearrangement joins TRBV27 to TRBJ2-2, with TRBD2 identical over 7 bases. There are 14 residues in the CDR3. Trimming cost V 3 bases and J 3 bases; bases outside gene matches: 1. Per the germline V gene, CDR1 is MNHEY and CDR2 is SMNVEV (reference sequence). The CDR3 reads CASSLGGYTGELFF. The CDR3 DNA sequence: TGTGCCAGCAGTTTGGGGGGGTACACCGGGGAGCTGTTTTTT.

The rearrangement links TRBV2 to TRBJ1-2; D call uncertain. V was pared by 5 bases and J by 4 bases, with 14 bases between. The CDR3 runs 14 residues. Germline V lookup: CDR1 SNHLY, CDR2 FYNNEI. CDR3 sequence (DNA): TGTGCCAGCAGTCTATATGGAGAGGGCTATGGCTACACCTTC. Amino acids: CASSLYGEGYGYTF.

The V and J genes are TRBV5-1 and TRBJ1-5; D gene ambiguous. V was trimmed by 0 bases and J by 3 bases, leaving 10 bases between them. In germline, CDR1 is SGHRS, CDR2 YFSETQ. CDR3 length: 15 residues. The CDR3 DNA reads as TGCGCCAGCAGCTTGGCCGGGGAGGACAATCAGCCCCAGCATTTT. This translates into CASSLAGEDNQPQHF.

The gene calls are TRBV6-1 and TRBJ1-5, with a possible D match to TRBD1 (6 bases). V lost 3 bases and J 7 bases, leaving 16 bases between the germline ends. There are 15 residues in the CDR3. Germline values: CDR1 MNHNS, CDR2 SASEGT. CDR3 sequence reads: CASSEPGASGQPQHF. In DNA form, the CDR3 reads TGTGCCAGCAGTGAGCCAGGGGCCTCCGGGCAGCCCCAGCATTTT.

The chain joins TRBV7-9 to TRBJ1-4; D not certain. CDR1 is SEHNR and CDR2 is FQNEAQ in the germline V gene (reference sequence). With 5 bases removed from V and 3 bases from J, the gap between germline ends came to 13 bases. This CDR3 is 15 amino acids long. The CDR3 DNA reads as TGTGCCAGCAGCCCCCCCGCAGAAGCTAATGAAAAACTGTTTTTT. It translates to CASSPPAEANEKLFF.